These 10 T cell receptor beta chains share one sample of origin, sequenced in a study of early T cells in non-severe SARS-CoV-2 infection. TCRdb reprocessed the 5' RACE reads via MiXCR and lists one record per CDR3 protein. The sample lists approximately 73,000 distinct CDR3 sequences; 9.5% to 15% were seen once. The specimen was whole blood. All receptors come from an adult who was a healthcare worker with PCR-confirmed SARS-CoV-2 infection or an uninfected control (not recorded which).

This clonotype was counted only a few times. The rearrangement uses TRBV6-1 and TRBJ2-7; 9 nucleotides align to TRBD1. The germline gives CDR1 MNHNS, CDR2 SASEGT. This CDR3 has 14 residues. V gave up 6 bases and J gave up 2 bases; unmatched junction bases: 5. The CDR3 reads CASRARQGAYEQYF. The DNA of the CDR3 is TGTGCCAGCAGGGCCCGACAGGGGGCCTACGAGCAGTACTTC.

This rearrangement joins TRBV29-1 to TRBJ2-2; D is unresolved. This CDR3 contains 14 residues. With 7 bases removed from V and 2 bases from J, the gap between germline ends came to 14 bases. Per germline, CDR1 SQVTM and CDR2 ANQGSEA. The CDR3 loop reads CSALVGFNTGELFF. CDR3 nucleotide sequence: TGCAGCGCCCTCGTCGGGTTCAACACCGGGGAGCTGTTTTTT.

This clonotype was found a few times. This rearrangement joins TRBV5-1 to TRBJ2-2; 7 nucleotides align to TRBD1. V shed 8 bases, J shed 3 bases, and the junction held 7 bases outside the gene matches. There are 14 residues in the CDR3. The germline V gene has CDR1 SGHRS and CDR2 YFSETQ. For the CDR3, the DNA is TGCGCCAGTTCCGGGACAGACTACACCGGGGAGCTGTTTTTT. Translated, it gives CASSGTDYTGELFF.

This clonotype was counted between two and nine times. The rearrangement joins TRBV2 to TRBJ2-3, with 13 nucleotides matching TRBD2. Losses at the gene ends were 5 bases for V and 5 bases for J; bases not matched to a gene: 1. This CDR3 region has 14 residues. Per germline, CDR1 SNHLY and CDR2 FYNNEI. The DNA for the CDR3 is TGTGCCAGCAGTCGGACTAGCGGGGGAGATACGCAGTATTTT. This sequence encodes CASSRTSGGDTQYF.

This sequence joins TRBV6-5 and TRBJ1-3; D uncertain. CDR1 and CDR2 (germline): MNHEY, SVGAGI. V lost 5 bases and J 4 bases, leaving 12 bases between the germline ends. The CDR3 has 14 amino acids. The CDR3 DNA follows: TGTGCCAGCAGTGGGTCGAGTGGGGGAAACACCATATATTTT. Residues: CASSGSSGGNTIYF.

This chain links TRBV27 with TRBJ1-5; D remains unclear. Germline V gives CDR1 MNHEY, CDR2 SMNVEV (reference sequence). This CDR3 is 12 amino acids long. V was pared by 3 bases and J by 3 bases, with 3 bases between. CDR3 coding DNA: TGTGCCAGCAGTTTTATCAATCAGCCCCAGCATTTT. Protein sequence: CASSFINQPQHF.

This clonotype was seen repeatedly, ten times or more. V gene TRBV28 combines with J gene TRBJ1-5; tentatively, D is TRBD1 (6 bases). From germline, CDR1 is MDHEN and CDR2 SYDVKM. The CDR3 is 15 residues long. Trimming shortened V by 8 bases and J by 6 bases, and 20 bases separated the two germline ends. For the CDR3, the DNA is TGTGCCAGCCGTCCTCTTCCAGGGGCCGGTCAGCCCCAGCATTTT. Its protein product is CASRPLPGAGQPQHF.

This clonotype has a handful of counts. The gene calls are TRBV7-9 and TRBJ2-7, with D possibly matching TRBD2 (6 bases). The V end lost 5 bases, the J end lost 11 bases, and 16 bases lay between the germline ends. This CDR3 spans 12 amino acids. Germline V lookup: CDR1 SEHNR, CDR2 FQNEAQ (reference sequence). This CDR3 reads CASSIQRGGEYF. Here the CDR3 DNA reads TGTGCCAGCAGCATACAGAGGGGCGGGGAGTACTTC. The full variable domain, with the rest looked up from reference TRBV7-9 and TRBJ2-7, is DTGVSQNPRHKITKRGQNVTFRCDPISEHNRLYWYRQTLGQGPEFLTYFQNEAQLEKSRLLSDRFSAERPKGSFSTLEIQRTEQGDSAMYLCASSIQRGGEYFGPGTRLTVT.

The rearrangement joins TRBV7-6 to TRBJ2-3, with D possibly TRBD2 on 5 matching bases. V gave up 2 bases and J gave up 0 bases, with 6 bases separating them. Germline V gene sequence: CDR1 SGHVS, CDR2 FNYEAQ. The CDR3 is 14 residues long. In nucleotides, the CDR3 is TGTGCCAGCAGCTTAAGGACTAGCACAGATACGCAGTATTTT. It specifies CASSLRTSTDTQYF.

The chain links TRBV5-1 to TRBJ1-1, with a weak D call TRBD1 (5 bases). Germline V CDR1 and CDR2: SGHRS, YFSETQ. V lost 2 bases, J lost 0 bases, and 11 bases lay in between. This CDR3 has 15 amino acids. The CDR3 loop reads CASSFVQGLNTEAFF. The DNA for the CDR3 is TGCGCCAGCAGCTTCGTTCAGGGATTGAACACTGAAGCTTTCTTT.